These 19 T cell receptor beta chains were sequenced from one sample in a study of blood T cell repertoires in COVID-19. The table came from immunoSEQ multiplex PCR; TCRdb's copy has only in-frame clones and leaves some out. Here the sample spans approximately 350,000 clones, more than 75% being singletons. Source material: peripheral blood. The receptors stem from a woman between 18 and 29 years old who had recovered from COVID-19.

CDR3 bases: TGCGCCAGCAGCCTGGACAGGGGTGACACCATATATTTT. This codes for CASSLDRGDTIYF. The chain combines TRBV5-1 with TRBJ1-3; 9 bases align to TRBD1. Per germline, CDR1 SGHRS and CDR2 YFSETQ. The CDR3 is 13 amino acids. J was trimmed by 8 bases and V by 4 bases; bases with no gene match: 4.

CDR3 sequence: CASSLEGLERPEETQYF. The DNA for the CDR3 is TGTGCCAGCAGCTTAGAGGGACTGGAACGGCCTGAGGAGACCCAGTACTTC. The V and J genes are TRBV7-8 and TRBJ2-5; D may be TRBD2 (6 bases). The CDR3 runs 17 residues. From germline, CDR1 is SGHVS and CDR2 FQNEAQ. V lost 1 base and J lost 5, with 20 bases in between.

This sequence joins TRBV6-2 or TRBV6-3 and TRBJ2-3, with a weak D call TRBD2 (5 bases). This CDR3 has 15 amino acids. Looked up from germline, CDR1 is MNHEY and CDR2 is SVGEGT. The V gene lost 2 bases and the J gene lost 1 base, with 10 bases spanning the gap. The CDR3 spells CASSYEGWGTDTQYF. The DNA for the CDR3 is TGTGCCAGCAGTTACGAGGGATGGGGCACAGATACGCAGTATTTT.

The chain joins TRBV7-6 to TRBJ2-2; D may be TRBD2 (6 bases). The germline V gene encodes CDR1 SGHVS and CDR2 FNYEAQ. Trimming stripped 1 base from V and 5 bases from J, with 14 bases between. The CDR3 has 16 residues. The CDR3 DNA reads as TGTGCCAGCAGCTTAGTGGAAGGCCGGGGGACCGGGGAGCTGTTTTTT. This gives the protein CASSLVEGRGTGELFF.

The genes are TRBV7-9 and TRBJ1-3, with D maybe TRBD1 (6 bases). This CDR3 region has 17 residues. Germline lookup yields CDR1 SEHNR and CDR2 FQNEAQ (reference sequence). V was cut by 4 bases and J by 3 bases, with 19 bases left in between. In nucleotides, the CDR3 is TGTGCCAGCAGCTCTCTACAGGGTACCGGGATTGGAAACACCATATATTTT. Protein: CASSSLQGTGIGNTIYF.

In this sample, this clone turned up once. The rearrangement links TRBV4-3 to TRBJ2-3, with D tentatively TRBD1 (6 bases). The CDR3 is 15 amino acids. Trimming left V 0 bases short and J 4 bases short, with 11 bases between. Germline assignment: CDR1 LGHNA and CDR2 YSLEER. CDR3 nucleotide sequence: TGCGCCAGCAGCCAAGAACTCAGGGGAGCAGATACGCAGTATTTT. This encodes CASSQELRGADTQYF.

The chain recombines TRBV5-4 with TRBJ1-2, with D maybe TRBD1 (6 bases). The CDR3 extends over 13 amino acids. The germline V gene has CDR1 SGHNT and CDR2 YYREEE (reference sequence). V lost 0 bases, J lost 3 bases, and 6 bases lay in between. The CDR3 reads CASSLDRDYGYTF. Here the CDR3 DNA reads TGTGCCAGCAGCTTGGACAGGGACTATGGCTACACCTTC.

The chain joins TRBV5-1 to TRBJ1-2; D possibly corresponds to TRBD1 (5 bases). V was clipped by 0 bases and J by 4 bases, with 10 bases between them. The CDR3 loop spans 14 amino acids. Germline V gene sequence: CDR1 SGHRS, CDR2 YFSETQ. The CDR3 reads CASSLERQSYGYTF. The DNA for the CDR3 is TGCGCCAGCAGCTTGGAGCGACAGAGCTATGGCTACACCTTC.

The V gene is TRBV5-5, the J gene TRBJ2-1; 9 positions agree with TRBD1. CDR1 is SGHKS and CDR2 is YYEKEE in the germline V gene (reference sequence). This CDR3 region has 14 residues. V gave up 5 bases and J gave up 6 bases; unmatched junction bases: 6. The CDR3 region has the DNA TGTGCCAGCAGGTCCGGGACAGGGTCCAATGAGCAGTTCTTC. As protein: CASRSGTGSNEQFF.

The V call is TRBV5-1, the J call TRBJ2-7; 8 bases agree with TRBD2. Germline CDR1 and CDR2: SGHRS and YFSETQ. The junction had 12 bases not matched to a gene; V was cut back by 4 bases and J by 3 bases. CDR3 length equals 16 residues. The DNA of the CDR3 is TGCGCCAGCAGCCCAGGGTCTAGCGGGTCGTTCTACGAGCAGTACGTC. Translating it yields CASSPGSSGSFYEQYV.

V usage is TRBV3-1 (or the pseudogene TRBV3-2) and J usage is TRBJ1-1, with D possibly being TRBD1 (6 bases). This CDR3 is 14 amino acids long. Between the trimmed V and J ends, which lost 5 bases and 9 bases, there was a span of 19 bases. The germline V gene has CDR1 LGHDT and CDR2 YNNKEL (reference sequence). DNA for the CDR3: TGTGCCAGCAGCGCAACCCGGACAGATAACAAAGCTTTCTTT. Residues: CASSATRTDNKAFF.

The DNA of the CDR3 is TGTGCCAGCAGCCCCTGGACAGGGAGGACAGATACGCAGTATTTT. It translates to CASSPWTGRTDTQYF. The chain carries TRBV7-2 and TRBJ2-3, with 8 bases aligning to TRBD1. The CDR3 is 15 amino acids. The J segment lost 3 bases and the V segment lost 5 bases, leaving 7 bases of the junction unmatched. Looked up from germline, CDR1 is SGHTA and CDR2 is FQGNSA.

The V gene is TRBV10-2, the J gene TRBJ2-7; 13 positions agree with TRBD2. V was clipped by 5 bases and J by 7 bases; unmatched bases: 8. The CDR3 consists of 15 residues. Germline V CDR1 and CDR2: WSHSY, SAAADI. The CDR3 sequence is CASSRTSGSDREQYV. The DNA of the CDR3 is TGCGCCAGCAGTAGGACTAGCGGGAGCGATCGTGAGCAGTACGTC.

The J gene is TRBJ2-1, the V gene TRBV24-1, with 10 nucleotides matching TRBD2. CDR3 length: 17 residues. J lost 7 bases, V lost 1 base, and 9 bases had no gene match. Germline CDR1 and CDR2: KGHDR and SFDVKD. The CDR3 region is CATSDFHGTSARNEQFF. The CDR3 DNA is TGTGCCACCAGTGATTTTCATGGGACTAGCGCTCGAAATGAGCAGTTCTTC.

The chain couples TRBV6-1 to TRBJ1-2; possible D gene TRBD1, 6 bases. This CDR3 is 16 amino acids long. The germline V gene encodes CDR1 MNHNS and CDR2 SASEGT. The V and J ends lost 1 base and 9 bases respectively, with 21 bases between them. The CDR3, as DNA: TGTGCCAGCAGTGAAGGGTACCGGGACACCTACGGGAGCTACACCTTC. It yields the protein CASSEGYRDTYGSYTF.

CDR3 region: CASSRGHRGRDGYTF. The DNA for the CDR3 is TGCGCCAGCAGCCGAGGTCACAGGGGGCGGGATGGCTACACCTTC. This chain connects TRBV4-3 to TRBJ1-2, with 9 positions matching TRBD1. The germline V gene encodes CDR1 LGHNA and CDR2 YSLEER. This CDR3 has 15 residues. J was trimmed by 6 bases and V by 4 bases; bases with no gene match: 9.

Here the CDR3 DNA reads TGCAGCGTACGACACGATGGCTACACCTTC. Translating it yields CSVRHDGYTF. The genes are TRBV29-1 and TRBJ1-2; D unclear. CDR1 SQVTM and CDR2 ANQGSEA come from the germline V gene. V lost 6 bases and J lost 6, with 8 bases in between. The CDR3 is made up of 10 amino acids.

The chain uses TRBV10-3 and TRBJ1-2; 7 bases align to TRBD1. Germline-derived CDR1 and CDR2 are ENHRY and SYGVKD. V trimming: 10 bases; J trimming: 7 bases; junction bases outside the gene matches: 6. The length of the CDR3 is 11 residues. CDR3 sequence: CATTGSSGYTF. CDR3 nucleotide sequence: TGTGCCACGACAGGGTCTTCTGGCTACACCTTC.

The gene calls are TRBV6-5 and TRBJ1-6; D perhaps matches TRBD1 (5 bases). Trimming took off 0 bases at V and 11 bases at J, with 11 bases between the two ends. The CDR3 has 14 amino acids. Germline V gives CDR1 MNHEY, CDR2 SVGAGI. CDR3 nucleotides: TGTGCCAGCAGTTACTCCAGGGATTCCGCACCCCTCCACTTT. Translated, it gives CASSYSRDSAPLHF.